This T cell receptor beta chain was retrieved from a study of blood T cell repertoires in COVID-19. Study details: Samples came from the United States, Italy and Spain, spanning acute and convalescent COVID-19. In each case, the material was cDNA or gDNA derived from T cells, B-cell-depleted T cells, or PBMCs.

This clone came up a few times. Per the original data handling: Reference gene primers were amplified, and this amplification served to estimate nucleated cell counts. The assay was immunoSEQ multiplex PCR, and TCRdb's table has in-frame clones only and misses some. V and J calls and clone size come straight from that table; D and trimming were deduced from the DNA. The table includes under 100,000 clones, just under 85% detected once. The CDR3 covers 15 residues. V was clipped by 0 bases and J by 2 bases; unmatched bases: 3. The germline V gene has CDR1 LGHNA and CDR2 YSLEER. This chain links TRBV4-3 with TRBJ1-2; 7 bases line up with TRBD1. Sequencing was carried out using peripheral blood. This TCR derives from a woman between 65 and 79 years old with active or convalescent COVID-19. CDR3 sequence reads: CASSQDLQGNYGYTF. CDR3 sequence (DNA): TGCGCCAGCAGCCAAGACCTACAGGGGAACTATGGCTACACCTTC.